This TCR beta chain comes out of a study of beta chain features in type 1 diabetes. Study observations and caveats: In patients and controls equally, PCR might favor templates that are shorter. In every one of the four CD4+ subsets, TCRB CDR3s were moderately but significantly shorter in Type 1 diabetes patients.

In its sample, this clone was seen a few times. The antigen is not known. The authors reverse transcribed all of the isolated RNA, so sequencing captured expressed TCRB transcripts. Measured with immunoSEQ multiplex PCR; TCRdb has only the in-frame clones, and not every one. The table includes fewer than 900,000 clones, 15% to 20% detected once. Material: naive CD4+ T cells from blood. The sequence came from a young woman in good health.

The CDR3 reads CASSPFFLAGVSETQYF. CDR3 coding DNA: TGTGCCAGCAGCCCCTTTTTTCTAGCGGGAGTTTCTGAGACCCAGTACTTC. The rearrangement links TRBV5-6 to TRBJ2-5; 10 bases agree with TRBD2. The trim removed 4 bases at V and 5 bases at J, leaving 14 bases unmatched. This CDR3 region has 17 residues. Germline values: CDR1 SGHDT, CDR2 YYEEEE.